A single sample gave rise to the 13 T cell receptor beta chains below, sequenced in a study of blood T cell repertoires in COVID-19. Assay: immunoSEQ multiplex PCR; the TCRdb copy retains only in-frame clones and omits some. The data contain about 170,000 clones, approximately 85% of them seen just once; the ten biggest clones take up 1.2%. The material sequenced was peripheral blood. The receptor source for this set is a man aged 60 to 75 who had recovered from COVID-19.

This rearrangement joins TRBV2 to TRBJ2-1; D may be TRBD2 (7 bases). The CDR3 extends over 15 amino acids. With 8 bases removed from V and 0 bases from J, the gap between germline ends came to 14 bases. Germline values: CDR1 SNHLY, CDR2 FYNNEI. CDR3 sequence (DNA): TGTGCCAGCGGGGGAGGGGGAAGCTCCTACAATGAGCAGTTCTTC. It specifies CASGGGGSSYNEQFF.

The gene calls are TRBV19 and TRBJ2-5; TRBD1 might be the D (5 bases). V dropped 3 bases and J dropped 2 bases, with 10 bases sitting between them. CDR1 and CDR2 from the germline V gene are LNHDA and SQIVND (reference sequence). The CDR3 is 14 residues long. The CDR3 loop reads CASSIQGVQETQYF. The CDR3 nucleotides are TGTGCCAGTAGTATTCAGGGCGTTCAAGAGACCCAGTACTTC. The entire variable domain, with the rest obtained from reference TRBV19 and TRBJ2-5, is as follows: DGGITQSPKYLFRKEGQNVTLSCEQNLNHDAMYWYRQDPGQGLRLIYYSQIVNDFQKGDIAEGYSVSREKKESFPLTVTSAQKNPTAFYLCASSIQGVQETQYFGPGTRLLVL.

The chain couples TRBV10-2 to TRBJ2-2, with 14 bases aligning to TRBD2. Germline CDR1 and CDR2: WSHSY and SAAADI. This CDR3 spans 19 amino acids. Losses at the gene ends were 4 bases for V and 0 bases for J; bases not matched to a gene: 7. Here the CDR3 DNA reads TGCGCCAGCAGTGTCCCGACTAGCGGGGGGGGTTCGAACACCGGGGAGCTGTTTTTT. It codes for CASSVPTSGGGSNTGELFF.

This clone was picked up one time. This chain uses TRBV27 with TRBJ1-2, with D possibly TRBD1 on 5 matching bases. This CDR3 spans 14 amino acids. Per germline, CDR1 MNHEY and CDR2 SMNVEV (reference sequence). V was cut by 3 bases and J by 8 bases, with 16 bases left in between. The CDR3 loop is CASSFDQGLGGYTF. CDR3 in DNA: TGTGCCAGCAGTTTCGACCAGGGCCTAGGAGGCTACACCTTC.

This clone has only a few counts. The chain has TRBV10-3 and TRBJ1-2; D is undetermined. Germline values: CDR1 ENHRY, CDR2 SYGVKD. V was pared by 7 bases and J by 8 bases, with 14 bases between. The CDR3 is 12 residues long. CDR3 loop: CAINSDTYGYTF. The CDR3 DNA is TGTGCCATCAACAGTGACACCTACGGCTACACCTTC.

This chain links TRBV18 with TRBJ2-5, with 8 bases matching TRBD2. V was pared by 0 bases and J by 5 bases, with 14 bases of the junction left unmatched. CDR1 is KGHSH and CDR2 is LQKENI in the germline V gene. CDR3 length equals 18 residues. The CDR3 coding sequence is TGTGCCAGCTCACCACCGACAGCTGATTCCGGGGGGGCGGAGACCCAGTACTTC. Its translation: CASSPPTADSGGAETQYF.

This chain connects TRBV11-2 to TRBJ1-2, with TRBD1 matching over 8 bases. CDR1 and CDR2 from the germline V gene are SGHAT and FQNNGV. This CDR3 spans 13 amino acids. V shed 5 bases and J 6 bases; nucleotides not matched to a gene: 5. This CDR3 reads CASSPGQDHGYTF. The CDR3 DNA follows: TGTGCCAGCAGCCCGGGACAGGATCATGGCTACACCTTC.

The J gene is TRBJ2-7, the V gene TRBV5-1; perhaps TRBD2 as D (5 bases). Trimming removed 3 bases at V and 3 bases at J, with 10 bases between. CDR3 length: 13 residues. CDR1 is SGHRS, CDR2 YFSETQ, per germline. CDR3 sequence: CASSSAGLYEQYF. The CDR3 bases are TGCGCCAGCAGCTCTGCAGGACTCTACGAGCAGTACTTC.

The rearrangement joins TRBV28 to TRBJ1-2, with D maybe TRBD1 (6 bases). Trimming stripped 5 bases from V and 4 bases from J, with 14 bases between. Germline V gene sequence: CDR1 MDHEN, CDR2 SYDVKM. The CDR3 covers 14 residues. CDR3 nucleotides: TGTGCCAGCAGTCGGGACATGGGCCCCTATGGCTACACCTTC. Its protein is CASSRDMGPYGYTF.

This clone was observed once. The chain links TRBV6-2 or TRBV6-3 to TRBJ2-7; 10 bases align to TRBD1. V trimming: 5 bases; J trimming: 5 bases; junction bases outside the gene matches: 6. Germline V gene sequence: CDR1 MNHEY, CDR2 SVGEGT. The CDR3 covers 14 residues. For the CDR3, the DNA is TGTGCCAGCAGTGGCCGGGACAGGGGCCACGAGCAGTACTTC. Its translation: CASSGRDRGHEQYF.

This sequence joins TRBV9 and TRBJ2-7; TRBD2 aligns across 9 bases. CDR1 and CDR2 from the germline V gene are SGDLS and YYNGEE. With 0 bases clipped from V and 3 bases from J, the junction kept 4 bases outside the gene matches. The CDR3 contains 15 residues. This chain's CDR3 is CASSVEERGDYEQYF. The CDR3 DNA follows: TGTGCCAGCAGCGTAGAGGAGCGGGGGGACTACGAGCAGTACTTC.

V usage is TRBV6-5 and J usage is TRBJ1-3, with D unclear. V was clipped by 8 bases and J by 0 bases, with 14 bases between them. Germline CDR1 is MNHEY and CDR2 is SVGAGI. CDR3 length: 15 amino acids. The CDR3 nucleotides read TGTGCCAGCGGGATAGGAGGGAACTCTGGAAACACCATATATTTT. Residues: CASGIGGNSGNTIYF.

The chain has TRBV6-5 and TRBJ1-1; D is unresolved. Germline V lookup: CDR1 MNHEY, CDR2 SVGAGI. The CDR3 runs to 12 residues. V was trimmed by 5 bases and J by 6 bases, leaving 10 bases between them. The CDR3 DNA follows: TGTGCCAGCAGTCGAGGAGAGGCTGAAGCTTTCTTT. Encoded protein: CASSRGEAEAFF.